The 15 T cell receptor beta chains below come from one sample, sequenced in a study of HIV-infected children after antiretroviral therapy interruption (dated by TCRdb to the late 2010s). The library relied on 3' RACE. The reads were generated on an Illumina MiSeq. TCR libraries were generated from RNA by a 3' RACE protocol incorporating unique molecular identifiers so that PCR amplification bias could be corrected. TCRdb reprocessing: public reads trimmed at Q25 with fastp, clones called with MiXCR, in-frame beta chains kept. Identical CDR3 protein sequences are pooled into one entry, listed with their most common genes and DNA. This sample is represented by fewer than 20,000 distinct CDR3 sequences; approximately 3.6% of them were singletons. The ten largest clones take up about 4.8% of the sample. What this sample's treatment or condition label stands for: PENTA 11 planned treatment interruption arm or continuous ART arm.

Sequencing used CD45RA+ CD4+ T cells from PBMCs, obtained from a donor given antiretroviral therapy, either interrupted or continuous. Sample cell subset or site, as interpreted from the label and publication: naive CD4+ CD45RA+ CD45RO- T cells. The receptors come from a child aged 2-17 years with HIV.

This clonotype was seen ten or more times. The V call is TRBV23-1, the J call TRBJ2-2; D is uncertain. TRBV23-1 is marked as an open reading frame, function uncertain. V lost 8 bases and J lost 3, with 13 bases in between. This CDR3 is built from 14 residues. CDR3 amino acids: CASALRSYTGELFF. The CDR3 region has the DNA TGCGCCAGCGCCCTTCGGAGTTACACCGGGGAGCTGTTTTTT.

This clonotype was seen repeatedly, ten times or more. J is TRBJ2-2 and V is TRBV20-1, with D possibly TRBD1 on 6 matching bases. Per the germline V gene, CDR1 is DFQATT and CDR2 is SNEGSKA (reference sequence). Trimming took 4 bases from V and 1 from J, leaving 10 bases between them. The CDR3 extends over 14 amino acids. The CDR3 here is CSAKGEWNTGELFF. In nucleotides, the CDR3 is TGCAGTGCTAAGGGGGAATGGAACACCGGGGAGCTGTTTTTT.

The table lists this clonotype with many counts. V gene TRBV20-1 combines with J gene TRBJ1-2, with D perhaps matching TRBD1 (6 bases). Germline V gene data show CDR1 as DFQATT and CDR2 as SNEGSKA (reference sequence). V was cut by 5 bases and J by 8 bases, with 24 bases left in between. The CDR3 covers 15 residues. This CDR3 reads CSAFDRRDYLRGYTF. The CDR3 DNA sequence: TGCAGTGCTTTCGACAGGAGGGATTATCTTCGGGGCTACACCTTC.

The sample holds many counts of this clonotype. The V call is TRBV7-2, the J call TRBJ1-4; no clear D gene. CDR1 SGHTA and CDR2 FQGNSA come from the germline V gene. V was clipped by 5 bases and J by 8 bases, with 24 bases between them. CDR3 size: 17 residues. In DNA form, the CDR3 reads TGTGCCAGCAGCACCCGCGTCGCTTCCCAGCCGTCAGAAAAACTGTTTTTT. Its protein product is CASSTRVASQPSEKLFF.

This clonotype has ten or more counts. The rearrangement uses TRBV20-1 and TRBJ1-6, with 9 bases identical to TRBD1. V lost 0 bases and J lost 6; bases outside the gene matches: 0. The length of the CDR3 is 14 residues. CDR1 and CDR2 (germline): DFQATT, SNEGSKA (reference sequence). The CDR3 sequence is CSAREDRGNSPLHF. DNA for the CDR3: TGCAGTGCTAGAGAGGACAGGGGTAATTCACCCCTCCACTTT.

This clonotype came up many times. V usage is TRBV5-6 and J usage is TRBJ2-3, with TRBD2 as a possible D gene (6 bases). Germline V gene lookup returns CDR1 SGHDT and CDR2 YYEEEE. V lost 0 bases, J lost 0 bases, and 11 bases lay in between. There are 16 residues in the CDR3. The CDR3 nucleotides read TGTGCCAGCAGCTTGGTTTGGGGAGGAAGCACAGATACGCAGTATTTT. It specifies CASSLVWGGSTDTQYF.

In its sample, this clonotype is medium-sized (0.01 to 0.1%). This sequence joins TRBV29-1 and TRBJ2-1, with 13 bases that match TRBD2. The junction had 6 bases not matched to a gene; V was cut back by 1 base and J by 6 bases. This CDR3 comprises 16 residues. Germline V gives CDR1 SQVTM, CDR2 ANQGSEA. The CDR3 loop is CSVEALAGGPGNEQFF. The CDR3 bases are TGCAGCGTTGAAGCACTAGCGGGGGGGCCCGGCAATGAGCAGTTCTTC.

This clonotype was observed many times. The CDR3 spells CASSPDTAYNEQFF. The DNA of the CDR3 is TGTGCCAGCAGCCCCGACACCGCCTACAATGAGCAGTTCTTC. The chain is built from TRBV3-1 and TRBJ2-1; D unclear. Germline V gene lookup returns CDR1 LGHDT and CDR2 YNNKEL (reference sequence). The CDR3 is 14 amino acids. With 4 bases removed from V and 2 bases from J, the gap between germline ends came to 9 bases.

This clonotype was counted many times. The genes are TRBV20-1 and TRBJ1-2; D remains ambiguous. Germline lookup yields CDR1 DFQATT and CDR2 SNEGSKA (reference sequence). Trimming removed 1 base from V and 5 bases from J, with 5 bases in between. CDR3 length: 11 residues. CDR3 sequence reads: CSARADYGYTF. The CDR3 region has the DNA TGCAGTGCTAGAGCGGATTATGGCTACACCTTC.

In this sample, this clonotype turned up many times. The V call is TRBV6-1, the J call TRBJ1-2; D remains ambiguous. CDR3 length equals 12 residues. Deletions cut 7 bases from V and 6 bases from J, with 12 bases between. Germline V CDR1 and CDR2: MNHNS, SASEGT. CDR3 nucleotide sequence: TGTGCCAGCAACTTGGCCCTTGATGGCTACACCTTC. It translates to CASNLALDGYTF.

In this sample, this clonotype turned up many times. J is TRBJ1-1 and V is TRBV7-2; D ambiguous. V lost 5 bases and J lost 4, with 11 bases in between. CDR1 and CDR2 (germline): SGHTA, FQGNSA. CDR3 size: 13 residues. The CDR3 loop is CASSDRRGTEAFF. CDR3 bases: TGTGCCAGCAGCGATCGAAGAGGCACTGAAGCTTTCTTT. Together with reference TRBV7-2 and TRBJ1-1, the CDR3 gives the full variable domain: GAGVSQSPSNKVTEKGKDVELRCDPISGHTALYWYRQSLGQGLEFLIYFQGNSAPDKSGLPSDRFSAERTGGSVSTLTIQRTQQEDSAVYLCASSDRRGTEAFFGQGTRLTVV.

This clonotype was counted many times. This chain uses TRBV11-2 with TRBJ1-1; no definite D call. This CDR3 has 13 amino acids. Between the trimmed V and J ends, which lost 1 base and 1 base, there was a span of 4 bases. Germline V gene lookup returns CDR1 SGHAT and CDR2 FQNNGV. The CDR3 DNA reads as TGTGCCAGCAGCTTAGGAGCGAACACTGAAGCTTTCTTT. Translating it yields CASSLGANTEAFF.

This clonotype was seen repeatedly, ten times or more. The V gene is TRBV20-1, the J gene TRBJ2-7; D is possibly TRBD1 or TRBD2 (5 bases each). The CDR3 runs to 14 residues. CDR1 and CDR2 from the germline V gene are DFQATT and SNEGSKA (reference sequence). V gave up 5 bases and J gave up 4 bases, with 18 bases separating them. CDR3 protein: CSAYQRDGKYEQYF. CDR3 DNA sequence: TGCAGTGCTTACCAACGGGACGGGAAATACGAGCAGTACTTC.

Ten or more counts support this clonotype. This chain links TRBV30 with TRBJ1-2; D remains ambiguous. Germline CDR1 GTSNPN, CDR2 SVGIG (reference sequence). The V gene lost 1 base and the J gene lost 5 bases, with 14 bases spanning the gap. The CDR3 sequence is 14 residues long. The CDR3 DNA sequence: TGTGCCTGGAGTGGAAGGCAGGCCACATATGGCTACACCTTC. Its translation is CAWSGRQATYGYTF.

This clonotype was picked up many times. This rearrangement joins TRBV12-3 or TRBV12-4 to TRBJ1-1; D not resolved. This CDR3 contains 14 residues. V dropped 4 bases and J dropped 5 bases, with 14 bases sitting between them. The CDR3 sequence: CASSSQTSGTEAFF. The CDR3 DNA follows: TGTGCCAGCAGTTCCCAGACTTCGGGAACTGAAGCTTTCTTT.